These 31 T cell receptor beta chains share one sample of origin, sequenced in a study of T cells in Graves' hyperthyroidism and ophthalmopathy (dated by TCRdb to between 2018 and 2021). The library relied on multiplex PCR. Instrument on record: Illumina HiSeq 2000. Amplification of TCR beta CDR3 regions was carried out from RNA transcripts. For the first round of RT-PCR on the TCR CDR3, the HTBI primer set was used together with the Qiagen OneStep RT-PCR kit. The raw public data were reprocessed by TCRdb itself: fastp quality trimming at Q25, MiXCR clonotype calling, in-frame beta chains only. Here each entry gathers all rows of one CDR3 protein and keeps the most common genes and DNA. The sample table shows roughly 500,000 distinct CDR3 sequences, and around 14% are seen once. The ten largest account for 5.8% of the sample. Sequencing used blood. These TCRs come from a woman aged 25 to 45 with Graves' hyperthyroidism that later progressed to Graves' ophthalmopathy.

Many counts were recorded for this clonotype. The chain recombines TRBV5-1 with TRBJ2-7; the D gene is possibly TRBD2 (6 bases). The germline CDR1 and CDR2 sequences are SGHRS and YFSETQ. Between the trimmed V and J ends, which lost 1 base and 0 bases, there was a span of 11 bases. The CDR3 is made up of 15 amino acids. The DNA for the CDR3 is TGCGCCAGCAGCTTGTCGCGGGAAAGCTCCTACGAGCAGTACTTC. Translation gives CASSLSRESSYEQYF.

V and J are TRBV12-3 or TRBV12-4 and TRBJ2-7; 12 bases line up with TRBD2. V lost 5 bases and J lost 0; bases outside the gene matches: 8. The CDR3 totals 17 residues. The CDR3 reads CASSPSRLAGVSYEQYF. CDR3 in DNA: TGTGCCAGCAGTCCCTCGAGACTAGCGGGAGTCTCCTACGAGCAGTACTTC.

The sample holds many counts of this clonotype. The chain links TRBV27 to TRBJ1-5; D ambiguous. CDR1 is MNHEY, CDR2 SMNVEV, per germline (reference sequence). Trimming shortened V by 3 bases and J by 6 bases, and 12 bases separated the two germline ends. This CDR3 spans 14 amino acids. CDR3 nucleotides: TGTGCCAGCAGTTTTACAACGGAGGGTCAGCCCCAGCATTTT. Amino acids: CASSFTTEGQPQHF.

The chain employs TRBV6-2 or TRBV6-3 and TRBJ2-4; unclear D gene. The germline V and J ends were trimmed by 6 bases and 7 bases, with 13 bases remaining between them. Germline loops: CDR1 MNHEY, CDR2 SVGEGT. The CDR3 runs to 13 residues. The CDR3 DNA reads TGTGCCAGCAGCCCGAGGTGGGATAACATTCAGTACTTC. It codes for CASSPRWDNIQYF.

This clonotype was detected ten times or more. The rearrangement uses TRBV7-2 and TRBJ2-5; TRBD2 matches 7 bases. The CDR3 covers 14 residues. V dropped 5 bases and J dropped 2; count of bases not matched to a gene: 5. The germline V gene encodes CDR1 SGHTA and CDR2 FQGNSA. This chain's CDR3 is CASSPTSAQETQYF. The CDR3 DNA is TGTGCCAGCAGCCCCACTAGCGCTCAAGAGACCCAGTACTTC.

This clonotype has at least ten counts. This chain joins TRBV2 and TRBJ1-1, with a possible D match to TRBD1 (5 bases). Trimming left V 8 bases short and J 4 bases short, with 14 bases between. The germline V gene encodes CDR1 SNHLY and CDR2 FYNNEI. The CDR3 totals 13 residues. This CDR3 is CASPWGTGTEAFF. CDR3 coding DNA: TGTGCCAGCCCCTGGGGCACGGGCACTGAAGCTTTCTTT.

This clonotype was picked up many times. The chain recombines TRBV10-1 with TRBJ1-6; D not certain. V was trimmed by 10 bases and J by 8 bases, leaving 18 bases between them. The CDR3 is made up of 14 amino acids. Germline CDR1 reads WNHNN; CDR2 reads SYGVQD (reference sequence). CDR3 in amino acids: CATSLGPQDSPLHF. In DNA form, the CDR3 reads TGCGCCACTTCACTTGGCCCTCAGGATTCACCCCTCCACTTT.

There are many counts of this clonotype. J is TRBJ2-7 and V is TRBV19, with TRBD1 as a possible D gene (5 bases). Deletions cut 3 bases from V and 0 bases from J, with 12 bases between. Germline CDR1 is LNHDA and CDR2 is SQIVND (reference sequence). The CDR3 spans 15 residues. The CDR3 region is CASSMVGAFSYEQYF. For the CDR3, the DNA is TGTGCCAGTAGTATGGTAGGGGCCTTCTCCTACGAGCAGTACTTC.

There are many counts of this clonotype. This chain links TRBV5-1 with TRBJ2-7; 8 positions match TRBD1. There are 15 residues in the CDR3. Germline values: CDR1 SGHRS, CDR2 YFSETQ. V dropped 2 bases and J dropped 1; count of bases not matched to a gene: 5. The CDR3 spells CASSFGQGWSYEQYF. CDR3 coding DNA: TGCGCCAGCAGCTTCGGACAGGGTTGGTCCTACGAGCAGTACTTC.

This clonotype was counted a few times. The rearrangement joins TRBV18 to TRBJ2-6, with a possible D match to TRBD2 (6 bases). Germline loops: CDR1 KGHSH, CDR2 LQKENI. V was trimmed by 0 bases and J by 1 base, leaving 7 bases between them. The CDR3 totals 16 residues. The CDR3 sequence: CASSPPRGSGANVLTF. CDR3 nucleotide sequence: TGTGCCAGCTCACCACCGCGGGGTTCTGGGGCCAACGTCCTGACTTTC.

This clonotype was counted many times. The rearrangement uses TRBV12-3 or TRBV12-4 and TRBJ2-7; 9 positions agree with TRBD2. The junction had 2 bases not matched to a gene; V was cut back by 0 bases and J by 11 bases. The CDR3 loop spans 12 amino acids. CDR3: CASSLAGTSKYF. In nucleotides, the CDR3 is TGTGCCAGCAGTTTAGCAGGGACTAGCAAGTACTTC.

This clonotype occurred many times. The rearrangement joins TRBV19 to TRBJ1-1; D is undetermined. V was shortened by 10 bases and J by 0 bases, with 12 bases between the two germline ends. CDR3 length: 13 residues. Germline CDR1 LNHDA, CDR2 SQIVND (reference sequence). The CDR3 coding sequence is TGTGCCACAAGGGTACGGATGAACACTGAAGCTTTCTTT. This sequence encodes CATRVRMNTEAFF. The full variable domain, in which reference TRBV19 and TRBJ1-1 provide the parts outside the CDR3, is DGGITQSPKYLFRKEGQNVTLSCEQNLNHDAMYWYRQDPGQGLRLIYYSQIVNDFQKGDIAEGYSVSREKKESFPLTVTSAQKNPTAFYLCATRVRMNTEAFFGQGTRLTVV.

The rearrangement links TRBV20-1 to TRBJ1-2; D not resolved. The CDR3 is made up of 12 amino acids. Germline V gene lookup returns CDR1 DFQATT and CDR2 SNEGSKA (reference sequence). The CDR3 here is CRLEAGGFGYTF. As DNA, the CDR3 is TGCAGGCTCGAAGCCGGCGGCTTTGGCTACACCTTC.

This clonotype came up many times. V and J are TRBV6-2 or TRBV6-3 and TRBJ2-2; D call uncertain. CDR3 length equals 15 residues. Germline-derived CDR1 and CDR2 are MNHEY and SVGEGT. Trimming pared 2 bases from V and 3 bases from J, leaving 10 bases between. This CDR3 reads CASSYIVGYTGELFF. Written as DNA, the CDR3 is TGTGCCAGCAGTTACATAGTTGGTTACACCGGGGAGCTGTTTTTT.

V and J are TRBV5-1 and TRBJ2-5; 12 positions agree with TRBD2. Losses at the gene ends were 3 bases for V and 1 base for J; bases not matched to a gene: 4. The CDR3 is 16 amino acids. Germline-derived CDR1 and CDR2 are SGHRS and YFSETQ. CDR3 residues: CASSSSLAGGQETQYF. For the CDR3, the DNA is TGCGCCAGCAGCTCGTCACTAGCGGGAGGCCAAGAGACCCAGTACTTC.

V and J are TRBV6-1 and TRBJ1-1; perhaps TRBD1 as D (5 bases). With 8 bases removed from V and 4 bases from J, the gap between germline ends came to 11 bases. This CDR3 has 12 residues. Germline V gene sequence: CDR1 MNHNS, CDR2 SASEGT. The CDR3 coding sequence is TGTGCCAGCCTTCCAGGGAGCACTGAAGCTTTCTTT. It codes for CASLPGSTEAFF.

This clonotype was counted many times. The V call is TRBV14, the J call TRBJ2-1; 12 nucleotides match TRBD2. Trimming removed 3 bases from V and 7 bases from J; junction bases left unmatched: 13. CDR3 size: 18 residues. From germline, CDR1 is SGHDN and CDR2 FVKESK. DNA of the CDR3: TGTGCCAGCAGCCAGGGACGACAAGGACTAGCGGGAAGTAATGAGCAGTTCTTC. Translation gives CASSQGRQGLAGSNEQFF.

This clonotype came up a few times. The chain links TRBV19 to TRBJ1-1; D is unresolved. The CDR3 contains 16 residues. CDR1 LNHDA and CDR2 SQIVND come from the germline V gene (reference sequence). Trimming shortened V by 1 base and J by 0 bases, and 12 bases separated the two germline ends. CDR3 nucleotides: TGTGCCAGTAGTATAGGGTGGAACAGTGTGAACACTGAAGCTTTCTTT. It specifies CASSIGWNSVNTEAFF.

This clonotype has a count of ten or more. The chain is built from TRBV7-9 and TRBJ2-1; D perhaps matches TRBD1 (6 bases). Trimming took off 1 base at V and 5 bases at J, with 9 bases between the two ends. From germline, CDR1 is SEHNR and CDR2 FQNEAQ (reference sequence). This CDR3 is built from 14 residues. Here the CDR3 DNA reads TGTGCCAGCAGCTTAGTCGGGACAAACAATGAGCAGTTCTTC. It translates to CASSLVGTNNEQFF.

This clonotype was detected ten times or more. One end of the junction does not line up with germline, which may come from a read error. This rearrangement joins TRBV3-1 to TRBJ2-1, with D uncertain. Germline lookup yields CDR1 LGHDT and CDR2 YNNKEL (reference sequence). This CDR3 region has 11 residues. CDR3 sequence reads: CASNQKHEQFF. The CDR3 region has the DNA TGTGCCAGCAACCAAAAGCATGAGCAGTTCTTC.

This clonotype was counted between two and nine times. The chain has TRBV18 and TRBJ2-5; D is possibly TRBD1 or TRBD2 (5 bases each). The CDR3 consists of 18 residues. V was shortened by 3 bases and J by 5 bases, with 25 bases between the two germline ends. Germline V gene sequence: CDR1 KGHSH, CDR2 LQKENI. In nucleotides, the CDR3 is TGTGCCAGCTCACCCGGACGGCAAGAGGGGCTTGATGGGGAGACCCAGTACTTC. Encoded protein: CASSPGRQEGLDGETQYF.

This clonotype was seen ten or more times. This chain connects TRBV5-1 to TRBJ2-1; D gene uncertain. The CDR3 is 12 amino acids. From germline, CDR1 is SGHRS and CDR2 YFSETQ. V shed 0 bases and J shed 13 bases, with 11 bases lying between them. Here the CDR3 reads CASSLDIATQFF. In DNA form, the CDR3 reads TGCGCCAGCAGCTTGGATATAGCCACCCAGTTCTTC. Variable domain in full (rest from reference TRBV5-1 and TRBJ2-1): KAGVTQTPRYLIKTRGQQVTLSCSPISGHRSVSWYQQTPGQGLQFLFEYFSETQRNKGNFPGRFSGRQFSNSRSEMNVSTLELGDSALYLCASSLDIATQFFGPGTRLTVL.

This clonotype has ten or more counts. The V and J genes are TRBV11-2 and TRBJ1-1; D not certain. This CDR3 spans 14 amino acids. In germline, CDR1 is SGHAT, CDR2 FQNNGV. Trimming took off 2 bases at V and 6 bases at J, with 13 bases between the two ends. The CDR3 reads CASSLQVRPSEAFF. CDR3 bases: TGTGCCAGCAGCTTACAGGTGCGGCCCTCTGAAGCTTTCTTT.

This clonotype appeared many times. This rearrangement joins TRBV2 to TRBJ2-3; 12 nucleotides match TRBD2. V shed 6 bases and J 6 bases; nucleotides not matched to a gene: 13. This CDR3 is 17 amino acids long. Germline lookup yields CDR1 SNHLY and CDR2 FYNNEI. The CDR3 loop reads CASRNQRTSGMGDTQYF. CDR3 DNA: TGTGCCAGCAGAAACCAGAGGACTAGCGGGATGGGGGATACGCAGTATTTT.

The sample holds a few counts of this clonotype. J is TRBJ2-7 and V is TRBV5-1; 7 bases fit TRBD2. Germline-derived CDR1 and CDR2 are SGHRS and YFSETQ. This CDR3 contains 13 residues. The trim removed 4 bases at V and 6 bases at J, leaving 7 bases unmatched. For the CDR3, the DNA is TGCGCCAGCAGCCTACCCGGGGGGAGCGAGCAGTACTTC. Amino acid sequence: CASSLPGGSEQYF.

This clonotype was recorded a few times. The V call is TRBV3-1, the J call TRBJ2-7, with 15 nucleotides matching TRBD2. The CDR3 loop spans 15 amino acids. Germline CDR1 LGHDT, CDR2 YNNKEL (reference sequence). V was pared by 6 bases and J by 5 bases, with 5 bases of the junction left unmatched. CDR3 in DNA: TGTGCCAGCAGAGGGACTAGCGGGAGGTTCGACGAGCAGTACTTC. This sequence encodes CASRGTSGRFDEQYF.

This clonotype was found many times. The rearrangement joins TRBV28 to TRBJ1-6; 7 bases match TRBD1. The junction had 3 bases not matched to a gene; V was cut back by 2 bases and J by 5 bases. The V gene's germline CDR1 is MDHEN and CDR2 SYDVKM. The CDR3 loop spans 15 amino acids. This CDR3 reads CASSLPGTDNSPLHF. In DNA form, the CDR3 reads TGTGCCAGCAGTTTACCGGGGACAGATAATTCACCCCTCCACTTT.

This clonotype was recorded a few times. The rearrangement uses TRBV19 and TRBJ2-7, with D uncertain. V was clipped by 4 bases and J by 6 bases, with 13 bases between them. Germline V gives CDR1 LNHDA, CDR2 SQIVND (reference sequence). The CDR3 has 13 amino acids. The DNA for the CDR3 is TGTGCCAGTAGTACTAATTCGGACGGCGAGCAGTACTTC. Translated: CASSTNSDGEQYF.

This clonotype has ten or more counts. The chain is built from TRBV18 and TRBJ1-1; D gene uncertain. Germline V gene sequence: CDR1 KGHSH, CDR2 LQKENI. This CDR3 has 13 amino acids. V lost 3 bases to trimming and J lost 8 bases, with 13 bases between them. The CDR3 loop is CASSPSDSREAFF. CDR3 DNA: TGTGCCAGCTCACCTTCGGACTCAAGGGAAGCTTTCTTT.

V is TRBV7-8 and J is TRBJ2-1; 11 bases align to TRBD2. The CDR3 totals 15 residues. Germline assignment: CDR1 SGHVS and CDR2 FQNEAQ. Trimming removed 3 bases from V and 7 bases from J; junction bases left unmatched: 5. In DNA form, the CDR3 reads TGTGCCAGCAGCTTGACTAGCGGGAATAGGAATGAGCAGTTCTTC. It specifies CASSLTSGNRNEQFF.

This clonotype was seen ten or more times. V and J are TRBV11-3 and TRBJ1-1; 7 nucleotides match TRBD1. The J segment lost 9 bases and the V segment lost 3 bases, leaving 16 bases of the junction unmatched. The CDR3 is 16 residues long. Germline V gives CDR1 SGHNT, CDR2 YENEEA. In DNA, the CDR3 is TGTGCCAGCAGCTTCACCCTCACAGGGGCGTCCCCAAAAGCTTTCTTT. Translated, it gives CASSFTLTGASPKAFF.